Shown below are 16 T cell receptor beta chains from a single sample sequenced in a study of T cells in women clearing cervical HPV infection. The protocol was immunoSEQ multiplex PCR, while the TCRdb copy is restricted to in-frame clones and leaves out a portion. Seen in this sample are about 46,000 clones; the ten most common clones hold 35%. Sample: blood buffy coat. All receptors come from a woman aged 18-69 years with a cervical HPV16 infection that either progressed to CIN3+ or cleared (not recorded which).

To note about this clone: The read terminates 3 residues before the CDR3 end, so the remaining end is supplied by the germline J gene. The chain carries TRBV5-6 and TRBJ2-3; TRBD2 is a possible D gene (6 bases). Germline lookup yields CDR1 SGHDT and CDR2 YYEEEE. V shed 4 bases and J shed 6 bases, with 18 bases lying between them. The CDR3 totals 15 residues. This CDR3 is CASSLGTLGGDTQYF. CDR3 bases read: TGTGCCAGCAGCCTCGGGACGCTTGGGGGGGATACG.

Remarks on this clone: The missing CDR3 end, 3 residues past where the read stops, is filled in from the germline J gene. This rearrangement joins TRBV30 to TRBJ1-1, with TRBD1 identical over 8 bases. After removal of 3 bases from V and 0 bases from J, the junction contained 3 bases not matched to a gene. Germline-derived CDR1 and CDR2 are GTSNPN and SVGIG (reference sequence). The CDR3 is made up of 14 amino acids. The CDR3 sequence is CAWSGQGMNTEAFF. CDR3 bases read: TGTGCCTGGAGCGGACAGGGCATGAACACTGAA.

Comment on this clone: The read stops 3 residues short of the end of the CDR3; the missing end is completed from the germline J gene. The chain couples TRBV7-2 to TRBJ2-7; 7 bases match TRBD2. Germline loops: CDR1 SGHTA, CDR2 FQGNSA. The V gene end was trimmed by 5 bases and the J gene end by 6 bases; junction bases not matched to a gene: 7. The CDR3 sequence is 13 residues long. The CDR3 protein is CASSHGGVFEQYF. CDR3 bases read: TGTGCCAGCAGCCATGGGGGGGTCTTCGAG. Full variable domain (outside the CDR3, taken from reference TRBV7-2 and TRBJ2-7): GAGVSQSPSNKVTEKGKDVELRCDPISGHTALYWYRQSLGQGLEFLIYFQGNSAPDKSGLPSDRFSAERTGGSVSTLTIQRTQQEDSAVYLCASSHGGVFEQYFGPGTRLTVT.

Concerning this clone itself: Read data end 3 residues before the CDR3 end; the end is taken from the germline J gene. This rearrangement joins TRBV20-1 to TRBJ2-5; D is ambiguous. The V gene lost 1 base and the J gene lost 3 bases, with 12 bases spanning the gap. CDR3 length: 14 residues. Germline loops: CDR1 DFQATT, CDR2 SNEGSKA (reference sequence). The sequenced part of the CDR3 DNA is TGCAGTGCTAGAGGTCAGAGTCTGAAAGAGACC. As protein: CSARGQSLKET. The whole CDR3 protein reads CSARGQSLKETQYF.

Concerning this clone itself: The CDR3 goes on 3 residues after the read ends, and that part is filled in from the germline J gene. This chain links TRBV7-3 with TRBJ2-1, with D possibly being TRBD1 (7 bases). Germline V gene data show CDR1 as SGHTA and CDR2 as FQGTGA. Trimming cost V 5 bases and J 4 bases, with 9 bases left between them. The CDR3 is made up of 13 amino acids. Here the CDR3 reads CASSQGGYNEQFF. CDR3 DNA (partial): TGTGCCAGCAGCCAGGGGGGTTACAATGAG. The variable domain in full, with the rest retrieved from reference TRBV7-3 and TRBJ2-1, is GAGVSQTPSNKVTEKGKYVELRCDPISGHTALYWYRQSLGQGPEFLIYFQGTGAADDSGLPNDRFFAVRPEGSVSTLKIQRTERGDSAVYLCASSQGGYNEQFFGPGTRLTVL.

The CDR3: CSVEDSRNYGYTF. CDR3 DNA, as far as it was read: TGCAGCGTTGAGGACAGTCGTAACTATGGC. The J gene is TRBJ1-2, the V gene TRBV29-1; perhaps TRBD1 as D (6 bases). The CDR3 is cut off 3 residues early in the read; its end comes from the germline J gene. Germline V gene data show CDR1 as SQVTM and CDR2 as ANQGSEA. V lost 3 bases to trimming and J lost 1 base, with 9 bases between them. CDR3 length equals 13 residues.

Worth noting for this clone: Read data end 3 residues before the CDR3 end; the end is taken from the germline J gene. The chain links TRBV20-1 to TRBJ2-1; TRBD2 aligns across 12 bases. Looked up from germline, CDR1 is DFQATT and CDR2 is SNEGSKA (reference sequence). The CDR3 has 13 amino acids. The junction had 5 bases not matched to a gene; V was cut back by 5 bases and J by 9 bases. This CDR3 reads CSAASGRASEQFF. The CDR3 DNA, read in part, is TGCAGTGCTGCTAGCGGGAGGGCCAGTGAG.

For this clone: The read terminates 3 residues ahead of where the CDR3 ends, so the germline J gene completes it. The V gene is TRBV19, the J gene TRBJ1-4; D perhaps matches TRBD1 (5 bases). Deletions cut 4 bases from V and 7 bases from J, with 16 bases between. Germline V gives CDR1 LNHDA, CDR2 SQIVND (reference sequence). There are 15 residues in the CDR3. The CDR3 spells CASSTLAGGGEKLFF. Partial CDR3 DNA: TGTGCCAGTAGTACTCTAGCCGGGGGAGGTGAAAAA. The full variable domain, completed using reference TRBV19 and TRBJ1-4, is DGGITQSPKYLFRKEGQNVTLSCEQNLNHDAMYWYRQDPGQGLRLIYYSQIVNDFQKGDIAEGYSVSREKKESFPLTVTSAQKNPTAFYLCASSTLAGGGEKLFFGSGTQLSVL.

The CDR3 loop is CASRRQGSTGELFF. The DNA read from the CDR3 is TGTGCCAGCAGAAGACAGGGGAGCACCGGGGAG. The chain combines TRBV6-2 or TRBV6-3 with TRBJ2-2; 8 nucleotides align to TRBD1. The CDR3 is cut off 3 residues early in the read; its end comes from the germline J gene. The ends lost 6 bases at V and 4 bases at J; junction bases unmatched: 4. Looked up from germline, CDR1 is MNHEY and CDR2 is SVGEGT. The CDR3 spans 14 residues.

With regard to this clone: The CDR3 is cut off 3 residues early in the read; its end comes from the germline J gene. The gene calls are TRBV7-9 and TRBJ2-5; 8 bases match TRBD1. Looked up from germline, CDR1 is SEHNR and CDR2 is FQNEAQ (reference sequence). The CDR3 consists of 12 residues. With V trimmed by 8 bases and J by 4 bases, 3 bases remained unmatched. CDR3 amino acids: CASRDRRETQYF. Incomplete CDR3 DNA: TGTGCCAGCCGGGACAGGAGAGAGACC.

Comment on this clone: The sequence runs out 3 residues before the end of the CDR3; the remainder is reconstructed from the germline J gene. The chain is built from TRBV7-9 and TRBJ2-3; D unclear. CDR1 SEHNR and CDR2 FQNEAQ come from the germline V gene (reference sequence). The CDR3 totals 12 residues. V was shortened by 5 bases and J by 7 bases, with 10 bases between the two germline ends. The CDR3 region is CASSPIQYTQYF. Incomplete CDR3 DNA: TGTGCCAGCAGCCCTATTCAATATACG.

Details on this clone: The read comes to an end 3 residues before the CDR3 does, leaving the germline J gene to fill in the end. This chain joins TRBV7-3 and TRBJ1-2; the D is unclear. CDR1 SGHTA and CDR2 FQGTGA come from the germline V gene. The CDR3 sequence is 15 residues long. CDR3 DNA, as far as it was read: TGTGCCAGCAGCTTGGTTAGCGGAGGCACAGATACC. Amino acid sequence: CASSLVSGGTDT. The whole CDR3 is CASSLVSGGTDTYTF.

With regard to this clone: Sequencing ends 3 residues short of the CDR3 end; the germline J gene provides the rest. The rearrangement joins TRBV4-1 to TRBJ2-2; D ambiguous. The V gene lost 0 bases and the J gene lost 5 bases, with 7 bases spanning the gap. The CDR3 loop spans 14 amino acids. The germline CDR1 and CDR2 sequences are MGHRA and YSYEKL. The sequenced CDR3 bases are TGCGCCAGCAGCCAAGACGTACTAACCGGGGAG. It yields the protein CASSQDVLTGE. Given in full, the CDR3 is CASSQDVLTGELFF.

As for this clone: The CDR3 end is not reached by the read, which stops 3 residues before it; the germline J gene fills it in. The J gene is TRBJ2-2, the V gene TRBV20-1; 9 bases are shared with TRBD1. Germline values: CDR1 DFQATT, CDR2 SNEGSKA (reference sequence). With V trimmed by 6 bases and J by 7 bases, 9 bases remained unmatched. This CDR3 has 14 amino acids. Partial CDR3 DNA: TGCAGTGCCGACACAGGGGGCTCTGGCGGGGAG. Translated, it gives CSADTGGSGGE. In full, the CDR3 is CSADTGGSGGELFF.

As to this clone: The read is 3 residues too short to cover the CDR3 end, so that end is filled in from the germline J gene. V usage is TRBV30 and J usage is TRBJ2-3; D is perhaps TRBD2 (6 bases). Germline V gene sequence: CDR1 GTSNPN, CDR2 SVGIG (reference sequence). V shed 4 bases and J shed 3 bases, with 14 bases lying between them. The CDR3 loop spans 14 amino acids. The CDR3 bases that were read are TGTGCCTGGACAGCGGGTCGCGAAACAGATACG. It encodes CAWTAGRETDT. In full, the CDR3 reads CAWTAGRETDTQYF.

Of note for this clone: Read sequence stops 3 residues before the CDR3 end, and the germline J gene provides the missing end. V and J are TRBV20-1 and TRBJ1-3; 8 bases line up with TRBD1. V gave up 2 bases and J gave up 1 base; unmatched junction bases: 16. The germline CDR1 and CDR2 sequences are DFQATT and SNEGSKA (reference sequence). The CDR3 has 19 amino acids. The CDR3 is CSARLGVNSRGRSGNTIYF. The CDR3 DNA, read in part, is TGCAGTGCTAGACTAGGGGTAAATTCCAGGGGGCGATCTGGAAACACC.